The rows below give T cell receptor beta chains drawn from one sample of a study of graft-versus-host responses after intestinal transplantation. This table comes from immunoSEQ multiplex PCR, and its TCRdb copy is limited to in-frame clones, with some not included. Here the sample spans 96,000 or so clones, around nine tenths being singletons. No antigen has been identified for these receptors. Source: unstimulated CD4+ T cells sorted from spleen or lymph node cells, taken before intestinal transplant. The source is a human donor who received an intestinal transplant. Each CDR3 is given with its conserved first and last residue. Each record gives: clone size, V gene, J gene, D gene, CDR3 protein, CDR3 DNA. D genes are given only for firm matches. Size is stated for part of the rows, as once, few or many counts, or as a class when the clone is expanded.

>NA|TRBV4-2|TRBJ2-1|TRBD2
CASSQYLTSGKNNEQFF
TGTGCCAGCAGCCAGTATTTAACTAGCGGAAAAAACAATGAGCAGTTCTTC
>NA|TRBV19|TRBJ1-3|NA
CASSRQVVSSGNTIYF
TGTGCCAGTAGTAGGCAGGTCGTTAGCTCTGGAAACACCATATATTTT
>NA|TRBV30|TRBJ2-5|TRBD2
CAWSVPGGGRETQYF
TGTGCCTGGAGTGTACCGGGGGGGGGCCGTGAGACCCAGTACTTC
>NA|TRBV4-2|TRBJ1-2|NA
CASSQGPGYGYTF
TGTGCCAGCAGCCAAGGGCCGGGCTATGGCTACACCTTC
>NA|TRBV29-1|TRBJ1-2|NA
CSVLGDTHGYTF
TGCAGCGTTTTGGGCGATACCCATGGCTACACCTTC
>NA|TRBV4-1|TRBJ1-2|NA
CASSSPFRDTYGYTF
TGCGCCAGCAGCAGTCCATTCCGGGACACCTATGGCTACACCTTC
>NA|TRBV7-2|TRBJ2-5|NA
CASSAAAVETQYF
TGTGCCAGCAGCGCCGCGGCGGTAGAGACCCAGTACTTC
>NA|TRBV9|TRBJ1-5|NA
CASSAQGYSNQPQHF
TGTGCCAGCAGCGCCCAGGGGTATAGCAATCAGCCCCAGCATTTT
>NA|TRBV7-3|TRBJ2-3|TRBD2
CASSPLLLVSRASGVSDTQYF
TGTGCCAGCAGCCCCCTGTTGCTAGTATCCCGGGCTAGCGGGGTGTCAGATACGCAGTATTTT
>NA|TRBV25-1|TRBJ2-1|TRBD2
CATEREELNEQFF
TGTGCCACCGAACGGGAGGAACTTAATGAGCAGTTCTTC
>NA|TRBV5-4|TRBJ1-5|NA
CASSLGGNSNQPQHF
TGTGCCAGCAGCTTGGGAGGGAATAGCAATCAGCCCCAGCATTTT
>NA|TRBV6-1|TRBJ2-5|NA
CASSESISGWETQYF
TGTGCCAGCAGTGAAAGCATTAGCGGTTGGGAGACCCAGTACTTC
>NA|TRBV5-1|TRBJ2-5|NA
CASSPRQQETQYF
TGCGCCAGCAGCCCCAGACAGCAAGAGACCCAGTACTTC
>NA|TRBV7-9|TRBJ1-2|NA
CASSFGRADTF
TGTGCCAGCAGCTTCGGGAGAGCGGACACCTTC
>NA|TRBV15|TRBJ2-2|TRBD1
CATSVDRGLGGELFF
TGTGCCACCAGCGTCGACAGGGGGCTGGGCGGGGAGCTGTTTTTT
>NA|TRBV19|TRBJ1-4|TRBD1
CASSSRTGTADEKLFF
TGTGCCAGTAGTTCAAGAACCGGGACAGCAGATGAAAAACTGTTTTTT
>NA|TRBV4-3|TRBJ1-3|NA
CASSQDSVNTIYF
TGCGCCAGCAGCCAAGATAGTGTAAACACCATATATTTT
>NA|TRBV6-5|TRBJ2-2|TRBD2
CASSYRGGNTGELFF
TGTGCCAGCAGTTACCGGGGGGGGAACACCGGGGAGCTGTTTTTT
>NA|TRBV9|TRBJ1-1|NA
CASSAGGAMNTEAFF
TGTGCCAGCAGCGCAGGCGGGGCCATGAACACTGAAGCTTTCTTT
>NA|TRBV1|TRBJ1-5|NA
CTSSLPRYTLSSDSNQPQHF
TGCACCAGCAGCCTCCCGAGGTACACCCTCAGCTCGGATAGCAATCAGCCCCAGCATTTT
>NA|TRBV9|TRBJ2-3|TRBD2
CASSSGLAGSTDTQYF
TGTGCCAGCAGCTCAGGACTAGCGGGTTCCACAGATACGCAGTATTTT
>once|TRBV7-9|TRBJ1-4|TRBD1
CASSLDGTGPNEKLFF
TGTGCCAGCAGCTTAGATGGGACAGGCCCTAATGAAAAACTGTTTTTT
>few|TRBV9|TRBJ2-3|NA
CASSVRLAADTQYF
TGTGCCAGCAGCGTAAGGCTAGCCGCAGATACGCAGTATTTT
>once|TRBV10-3|TRBJ2-2|TRBD1
CATQGASDGELFF
TGTGCCACCCAGGGGGCTAGCGACGGGGAGCTGTTTTTT
>NA|TRBV9|TRBJ2-4|TRBD1
CASSVAPGTGILAKNIQYF
TGTGCCAGCAGCGTAGCGCCCGGGACAGGGATATTGGCCAAAAACATTCAGTACTTC
>few|TRBV2|TRBJ1-2|TRBD1
CASRGTGGSYGYTF
TGTGCCAGCAGGGGGACAGGGGGCAGCTATGGCTACACCTTC